This is a list of T cell receptor beta chains from one sample in a study of cytomegalovirus exposure and HLA in healthy donors. Here immunoSEQ multiplex PCR was the method, and the copy in TCRdb shows in-frame clones only, minus some. The sample has 70,000 or so clones; 94% are singletons. Source material: PBMCs. All receptors derive from a man in his late teens or twenties in good health and CMV-seropositive. Both conserved end residues are part of each CDR3. Fields, in order: D gene, clone size, J gene, V gene, CDR3 DNA, CDR3 protein. D genes are given only for firm matches. Expanded clones get a size class; other rows say once, few or many, or leave the size out.

d_gene: -; abundance: -; j_gene: TRBJ2-4; v_gene: TRBV7-2; CDR3nt: TGTGCCAGCAGCCATGGGGCCTTCTGGGGGGACATTCAGTACTTC; CDR3aa: CASSHGAFWGDIQYF
d_gene: TRBD1; abundance: -; j_gene: TRBJ2-1; v_gene: TRBV15; CDR3nt: TGTGCCACCAGCAGAGTTCCCTGGGGACAGGGGTCTTATGAGCAGTTCTTC; CDR3aa: CATSRVPWGQGSYEQFF
d_gene: -; abundance: -; j_gene: TRBJ2-1; v_gene: TRBV4-2; CDR3nt: TGTGCCAGCAGCCAAGATCCCAGGCCGGGGTACAATGAGCAGTTCTTC; CDR3aa: CASSQDPRPGYNEQFF
d_gene: TRBD2; abundance: -; j_gene: TRBJ2-7; v_gene: TRBV10-3; CDR3nt: TGTGCCATCACCCCTTCGAGCGGGGACCCCTACGAGCAGTACTTC; CDR3aa: CAITPSSGDPYEQYF
d_gene: TRBD1; abundance: -; j_gene: TRBJ2-2; v_gene: TRBV10-3; CDR3nt: TGTGCCGTCCGGACAGGGACCGGGGAGCTGTTTTTT; CDR3aa: CAVRTGTGELFF
d_gene: -; abundance: -; j_gene: TRBJ1-2; v_gene: TRBV7-3; CDR3nt: TGTGCCAGCAGCTTAACAGGGCGGGGGCGCACCTATGGCTACACCTTC; CDR3aa: CASSLTGRGRTYGYTF
d_gene: TRBD1; abundance: once; j_gene: TRBJ1-5; v_gene: TRBV27; CDR3nt: TGTGCCAGCAGTCCCGGGACAGGGATCGGGGGCAATCAGCCCCAGCATTTT; CDR3aa: CASSPGTGIGGNQPQHF
d_gene: TRBD2; abundance: -; j_gene: TRBJ2-7; v_gene: TRBV2; CDR3nt: TGTGCCAGCAGTGAATCCGTGTTTTCCGGGACTAGCCCTTACGAGCAGTACTTC; CDR3aa: CASSESVFSGTSPYEQYF
d_gene: TRBD2; abundance: -; j_gene: TRBJ2-1; v_gene: TRBV15; CDR3nt: TGTGCCACCAGCGACCCCCTAGCGGACGTCTACAATGAGCAGTTCTTC; CDR3aa: CATSDPLADVYNEQFF
d_gene: -; abundance: -; j_gene: TRBJ1-1; v_gene: TRBV18; CDR3nt: TGTGCCAGCTCACCAGGAGGTGAAGCTTTCTTT; CDR3aa: CASSPGGEAFF
d_gene: -; abundance: -; j_gene: TRBJ2-2; v_gene: TRBV9; CDR3nt: TGTGCCAGCAGCGTAAGGCCCTGGGACTCGAACACCGGGGAGCTGTTTTTT; CDR3aa: CASSVRPWDSNTGELFF
d_gene: -; abundance: -; j_gene: TRBJ2-7; v_gene: TRBV15; CDR3nt: TGTGCCACCAGCAGGACTCTGGAGGGCCCGGACGAGCAGTACTTC; CDR3aa: CATSRTLEGPDEQYF
d_gene: TRBD1; abundance: once; j_gene: TRBJ1-1; v_gene: TRBV19; CDR3nt: TGTGCCAGTAGTATGGGGACAGGGGGCGGGAGGACTGAAGCTTTCTTT; CDR3aa: CASSMGTGGGRTEAFF
d_gene: TRBD1; abundance: -; j_gene: TRBJ1-1; v_gene: TRBV19; CDR3nt: TGTGCCAGTAGCCTCCGGACAGGCCCGAACACTGAAGCTTTCTTT; CDR3aa: CASSLRTGPNTEAFF
d_gene: TRBD1; abundance: -; j_gene: TRBJ1-4; v_gene: TRBV18; CDR3nt: TGTGCCAGCTCATCCGGACAGGGCATATCTAATGAAAAACTGTTTTTT; CDR3aa: CASSSGQGISNEKLFF
d_gene: TRBD2; abundance: -; j_gene: TRBJ2-7; v_gene: TRBV30; CDR3nt: TGTGCCTGGAGTCCCCTAGCGGGAGGAACCTACGAGCAGTACTTC; CDR3aa: CAWSPLAGGTYEQYF
d_gene: -; abundance: -; j_gene: TRBJ2-1; v_gene: TRBV6-5; CDR3nt: TGTGCCAGCAGTGATTTGACTATGGGTGAGCAGTTCTTC; CDR3aa: CASSDLTMGEQFF
d_gene: -; abundance: once; j_gene: TRBJ1-4; v_gene: TRBV28; CDR3nt: TGTGCCAGCAGTTCCACAGGGACTAGCGAAAAACTGTTTTTT; CDR3aa: CASSSTGTSEKLFF
d_gene: -; abundance: -; j_gene: TRBJ2-2; v_gene: TRBV11-2; CDR3nt: TGTGCCAGCAGCTTAGACACCCCAGCGAACACCGGGGAGCTGTTTTTT; CDR3aa: CASSLDTPANTGELFF
d_gene: -; abundance: -; j_gene: TRBJ2-2; v_gene: TRBV6-1; CDR3nt: TGTGCCAGCAGTGAAGGTCTAGGGGCCGGGGAGCTGTTTTTT; CDR3aa: CASSEGLGAGELFF
d_gene: TRBD1; abundance: -; j_gene: TRBJ2-7; v_gene: TRBV6-5; CDR3nt: TGTGCCAGCAGTTACTCACAGGGGGCTCGGAACGAGCAGTACTTC; CDR3aa: CASSYSQGARNEQYF
d_gene: -; abundance: -; j_gene: TRBJ2-7; v_gene: TRBV7-9; CDR3nt: TGTGCCAGCAGCTCCGAGTTTGCGTATAGCTCCTACGAGCAGTACTTC; CDR3aa: CASSSEFAYSSYEQYF
d_gene: TRBD2; abundance: -; j_gene: TRBJ2-5; v_gene: TRBV19; CDR3nt: TGTGCCAGCGGAACCGGACTAGTTGAGACCCAGTACTTC; CDR3aa: CASGTGLVETQYF
d_gene: TRBD1; abundance: -; j_gene: TRBJ2-2; v_gene: TRBV19; CDR3nt: TGTGCCAGTAGGCCCGAGACAGGGGGCGGAACCGGGAGGGCCTTGAACACCGGGGAGCTGTTTTTT; CDR3aa: CASRPETGGGTGRALNTGELFF
d_gene: TRBD1; abundance: -; j_gene: TRBJ2-7; v_gene: TRBV18; CDR3nt: TGTGCCAGCTCACCACCGGGACAGGGTTTCTACGAGCAGTACTTC; CDR3aa: CASSPPGQGFYEQYF
d_gene: TRBD1; abundance: -; j_gene: TRBJ2-1; v_gene: TRBV18; CDR3nt: TGTGCCAGCTCACGCGGACAGGGATCCTACAATGAGCAGTTCTTC; CDR3aa: CASSRGQGSYNEQFF
d_gene: TRBD2; abundance: -; j_gene: TRBJ2-1; v_gene: TRBV28; CDR3nt: TGTGCCAGCAGTTATATCGCTTTGGGACTAGCCAAGAACAATGAGCAGTTCTTC; CDR3aa: CASSYIALGLAKNNEQFF
d_gene: TRBD2; abundance: -; j_gene: TRBJ2-7; v_gene: TRBV11-3; CDR3nt: TGTGCCAGCAGCCCGGGGAAAACAGGACTAGCGGGCACCTACGAGCAGTACTTC; CDR3aa: CASSPGKTGLAGTYEQYF
d_gene: -; abundance: -; j_gene: TRBJ2-5; v_gene: TRBV27; CDR3nt: TGTGCCAGCAGGAAACGAGGCGAGAAGACCCAGTACTTC; CDR3aa: CASRKRGEKTQYF
d_gene: TRBD1; abundance: -; j_gene: TRBJ2-7; v_gene: TRBV27; CDR3nt: TGTGCCAGCAGTTTAAGGGGACAGGCCTACGAGCAGTACTTC; CDR3aa: CASSLRGQAYEQYF
d_gene: TRBD2; abundance: -; j_gene: TRBJ2-7; v_gene: TRBV9; CDR3nt: TGTGCCAGCAGCCCCCAGGTTGTCCGCGGGAGCTCCTACGAGCAGTACTTC; CDR3aa: CASSPQVVRGSSYEQYF
d_gene: TRBD1; abundance: -; j_gene: TRBJ1-1; v_gene: TRBV19; CDR3nt: TGTGCCAGTAGTATAGGACAGGGGTCGAACACTGAAGCTTTCTTT; CDR3aa: CASSIGQGSNTEAFF